Detailed here is one T cell receptor beta chain. Time point indicated: newly diagnosed GD, antithyroid drugs for less than 3 months. From RNA extracted from PBMCs, the TCR library was made. Arm-PCR of CDR3 regions and iRepertoire HTBI primers were the basis on which TCR beta libraries were built. TCRdb passed the multiplex PCR reads through MiXCR, listing each CDR3 protein once. Here the sample spans more than 400,000 distinct CDR3 sequences, roughly 16% being singletons. This entry belongs to a study of regulatory T cells in long-lasting Graves disease. The length of the CDR3 is 17 residues. The junction had 11 bases not matched to a gene; V was cut back by 3 bases and J by 4 bases. The V gene's germline CDR1 is KGHDR and CDR2 SFDVKD. These same records also appear under a second study, on T cells in Graves' hyperthyroidism and ophthalmopathy. This second report adds: Diagnosis of hyperthyroidism was new in patients aged 18 to 65, and its duration was under 2 months. Among clonotypes expanded in thyroid above 0.001, most were also found in blood.

This TCR was sampled from a man aged 35 to 55 with Graves disease. The chain couples TRBV24-1 to TRBJ2-7; 10 bases agree with TRBD1. Sequenced here: peripheral blood mononuclear cells (PBMCs), sampled at new diagnosis, from a patient treated with antithyroid drugs. The CDR3 bases are TGTGCCACCAGTGATCGGCGGGACAGGGGAAACCCTTACGAGCAGTACTTC. As protein: CATSDRRDRGNPYEQYF.